This record covers a single T cell receptor (beta chain). This entry comes from a study of T cells in Graves' hyperthyroidism and ophthalmopathy. Turning to the study itself: Peripheral blood was taken when the disease was first diagnosed, before any treatment began.

Researchers took RNA transcripts and amplified the TCR beta CDR3 regions from them. The TCR CDR3 first-round RT-PCR relied on the HTBI primer set. In TCRdb, the multiplex PCR reads were re-called with MiXCR into one record per CDR3 protein. The repertoire holds about 690,000 distinct CDR3 sequences, approximately 15% seen once, with roughly a sixth in the top ten. The ends were cut back, 4 bases at V and 2 bases at J, with 14 bases in the middle. The CDR3 has 15 residues. Germline V CDR1 and CDR2: MNHEY, SVGAGI. The chain is built from TRBV6-5 and TRBJ2-5, with D tentatively TRBD1 (5 bases). The sample comprised blood. This TCR was recovered from a man between 50 and 59 years old with Graves' hyperthyroidism. CDR3 DNA: TGTGCCAGCAGTTGGTCCAGACAGCTTCAAGAGACCCAGTACTTC. This translates into CASSWSRQLQETQYF.